This T cell receptor (beta chain) appears in the sequencing data of a study of blood T cells in healthy people across ages. Through a sample-barcoded 5' primer and a J-beta primer mix, a second PCR was run for about 6 to 11 cycles. There were at least 3 million CDR3-containing paired-end reads obtained from each sample. TCRdb called the 5' RACE reads again in MiXCR, with one record for every CDR3 protein. The sample has around 870,000 distinct CDR3 sequences; around 28% are singletons. In this sample, this clonotype turned up many times. Germline lookup yields CDR1 DFQATT and CDR2 SNEGSKA (reference sequence). The CDR3 spans 13 residues. V was trimmed by 1 base and J by 9 bases, leaving 13 bases between them.

V usage is TRBV20-1 and J usage is TRBJ2-1; D might be TRBD1 or TRBD2, each matching 6 bases. The material sequenced was blood. The sequence derives from a woman older than 75 in good health. The CDR3 protein is CSARGGGRGEQFF. In DNA, the CDR3 is TGCAGTGCTAGAGGTGGGGGGCGAGGTGAGCAGTTCTTC.